These 12 T cell receptor beta chains were sequenced from one sample in a study of CD8 T cells in ankylosing spondylitis. Study-level points and caveats: About 8 highly homologous variants made up a TCR beta motif, and this motif appeared characteristic of ankylosing spondylitis blood.

TCRdb independently ran MiXCR on the 5' RACE reads; one entry per CDR3 protein. The top ten clones hold 42% of a sample with over 200,000 distinct CDR3 sequences, around 17% of them seen once. For these receptors, no antigen is known. The sequenced sample was blood, either unsorted or a sorted T cell fraction (not recorded which). These receptors were obtained from a male donor with ankylosing spondylitis.

The chain has TRBV4-3 and TRBJ1-5; weak D call: TRBD1 (5 bases). The V and J ends lost 3 bases and 5 bases respectively, with 11 bases between them. This CDR3 spans 14 amino acids. Germline V CDR1 and CDR2: LGHNA, YSLEER. In DNA form, the CDR3 reads TGCGCCAGCAGCCATTTCAAGGGGTATCAGCCCCAGCATTTT. This encodes CASSHFKGYQPQHF.

This clonotype was detected a few times. CDR3 sequence: CASSLLWGNTGELFF. Here the CDR3 DNA reads TGTGCCAGCAGTTTATTGTGGGGGAACACCGGGGAGCTGTTTTTT. The V call is TRBV27, the J call TRBJ2-2; D gene ambiguous. V was pared by 1 base and J by 1 base, with 7 bases between. The germline gives CDR1 MNHEY, CDR2 SMNVEV (reference sequence). This CDR3 has 15 amino acids.

V is TRBV20-1 and J is TRBJ1-1; a possible D gene is TRBD1 (5 bases). From germline, CDR1 is DFQATT and CDR2 SNEGSKA (reference sequence). Trimming removed 0 bases from V and 1 base from J, with 15 bases in between. The CDR3 loop spans 16 amino acids. In DNA form, the CDR3 reads TGCAGTGCTAGAGACATTCTCGACAGCCGGAACACTGAAGCTTTCTTT. Translation: CSARDILDSRNTEAFF.

The genes are TRBV20-1 and TRBJ2-5; D perhaps matches TRBD2 (6 bases). This CDR3 spans 13 amino acids. V shed 0 bases and J shed 6 bases, with 11 bases lying between them. Per the germline V gene, CDR1 is DFQATT and CDR2 is SNEGSKA (reference sequence). The CDR3 bases are TGCAGTGCTAGAGATAGCGGAGGGCAGACCCAGTACTTC. Amino acids: CSARDSGGQTQYF.

The CDR3 nucleotides are TGCGCCAGCAGCTGGACACCAAACACCGGGGAGCTGTTTTTT. Its protein is CASSWTPNTGELFF. The gene calls are TRBV5-1 and TRBJ2-2; D perhaps matches TRBD1 (5 bases). The CDR3 runs 14 residues. Per germline, CDR1 SGHRS and CDR2 YFSETQ. The V end was cut by 3 bases, the J end by 2 bases, with 8 bases between.

This clonotype was seen a few times. The chain has TRBV7-3 and TRBJ2-1; 7 nucleotides align to TRBD1. V shed 4 bases, J shed 8 bases, and the junction held 11 bases outside the gene matches. CDR1 and CDR2 from the germline V gene are SGHTA and FQGTGA. The CDR3 loop spans 15 amino acids. CDR3 coding DNA: TGTGCCAGCAGCTCCAGTGGGCAGGGGGTATATGAGCAGTTCTTC. The encoded protein is CASSSSGQGVYEQFF.

This clonotype has more than one count but fewer than ten. The chain combines TRBV12-3 or TRBV12-4 with TRBJ1-2; TRBD1 matches at 7 bases. CDR3 size: 16 residues. V trimming: 6 bases; J trimming: 2 bases; junction bases outside the gene matches: 12. CDR3: CASSEPLGQPNYGYTF. CDR3 DNA sequence: TGTGCCAGCAGCGAACCACTGGGACAGCCGAACTATGGCTACACCTTC.

This clonotype turned up a few times. This chain joins TRBV10-3 and TRBJ1-1, with 9 positions matching TRBD1. The ends lost 7 bases at V and 3 bases at J; junction bases unmatched: 3. Germline V lookup: CDR1 ENHRY, CDR2 SYGVKD. This CDR3 has 13 amino acids. The CDR3 coding sequence is TGTGCCATCAATAGACAGGGGGACACTGAAGCTTTCTTT. This gives the protein CAINRQGDTEAFF.

In its sample, this clonotype was seen many times. The chain couples TRBV5-6 to TRBJ2-3; TRBD1 agrees at 11 bases. V shed 0 bases and J 4 bases; nucleotides not matched to a gene: 13. In germline, CDR1 is SGHDT, CDR2 YYEEEE. CDR3 length: 19 residues. CDR3 DNA: TGTGCCAGCAGCTTGGAAAGTTGGACAGGGGGCCGCCTCCCAGATACGCAGTATTTT. The encoded protein is CASSLESWTGGRLPDTQYF.

The table lists this clonotype with a few counts. The chain recombines TRBV5-1 with TRBJ2-7; TRBD1 matches at 7 bases. Trimming cost V 0 bases and J 3 bases; bases outside gene matches: 3. This CDR3 is built from 14 residues. The germline gives CDR1 SGHRS, CDR2 YFSETQ. The CDR3 DNA is TGCGCCAGCAGCTTGGCCTCAGGGGGCTACGAGCAGTACTTC. As protein: CASSLASGGYEQYF.

This clonotype was counted between two and nine times. J is TRBJ2-2 and V is TRBV4-1; 11 positions agree with TRBD2. Germline CDR1 and CDR2: MGHRA and YSYEKL. The CDR3 runs to 17 residues. With 0 bases clipped from V and 3 bases from J, the junction kept 3 bases outside the gene matches. CDR3 in amino acids: CASSQEGTSGYTGELFF. DNA of the CDR3: TGCGCCAGCAGCCAAGAGGGGACTAGCGGTTACACCGGGGAGCTGTTTTTT.

V usage is TRBV6-1 and J usage is TRBJ2-2; D is possibly TRBD1 (6 bases). Looked up from germline, CDR1 is MNHNS and CDR2 is SASEGT. Trimming took 3 bases from V and 6 from J, leaving 14 bases between them. The CDR3 runs 15 residues. The CDR3 DNA follows: TGTGCCAGCAGTGACTTGACAGGAACTTCCGGGGAGCTGTTTTTT. This codes for CASSDLTGTSGELFF.